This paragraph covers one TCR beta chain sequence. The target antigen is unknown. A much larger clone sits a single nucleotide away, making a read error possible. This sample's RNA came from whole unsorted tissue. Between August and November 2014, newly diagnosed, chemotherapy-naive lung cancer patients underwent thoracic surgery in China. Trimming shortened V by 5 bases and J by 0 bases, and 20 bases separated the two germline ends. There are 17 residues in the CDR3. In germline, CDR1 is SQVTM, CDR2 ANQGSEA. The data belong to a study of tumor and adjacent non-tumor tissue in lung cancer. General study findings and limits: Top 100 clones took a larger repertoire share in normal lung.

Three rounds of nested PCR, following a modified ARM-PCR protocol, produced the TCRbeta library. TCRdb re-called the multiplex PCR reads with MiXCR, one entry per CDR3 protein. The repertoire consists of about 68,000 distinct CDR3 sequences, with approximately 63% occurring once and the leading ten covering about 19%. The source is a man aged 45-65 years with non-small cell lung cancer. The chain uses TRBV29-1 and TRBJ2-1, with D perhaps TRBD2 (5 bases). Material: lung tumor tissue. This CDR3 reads CSVLSSHSEGSYNEQFF. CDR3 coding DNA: TGCAGCGTTCTGTCTAGCCATTCAGAGGGCTCCTACAATGAGCAGTTCTTC.